The 23 T cell receptor beta chains below come from one sample, sequenced in a study of T-cell reconstitution after alpha-beta-depleted transplantation in children. A library of TCRbeta sequences, prepared with unique molecular identifiers, was generated. TCRdb re-called the PCR reads through MiXCR, storing one row per CDR3 protein. Here the sample spans just over 950,000 distinct CDR3 sequences, less than 30% being singletons. The source was PBMCs, mostly from graft donor cells, collected 360 days after TCRalphabeta/CD19-depleted stem cell transplant. The receptors derive from a boy in the first two years of life who had a stem cell transplant for SCID, so the T cells may come from the graft donor.

The chain links TRBV28 to TRBJ2-7; no clear D. V was clipped by 6 bases and J by 0 bases, with 12 bases between them. The CDR3 is 14 amino acids. Germline CDR1 and CDR2: MDHEN and SYDVKM. The CDR3 DNA sequence: TGTGCCAGCAGCTACCGACATCTCTCCTACGAGCAGTACTTC. Its protein product is CASSYRHLSYEQYF.

This clonotype was observed a handful of times. This chain links TRBV27 with TRBJ1-1; no clear D. CDR1 and CDR2 (germline): MNHEY, SMNVEV (reference sequence). The CDR3 is 13 residues long. The V gene lost 4 bases and the J gene lost 1 base, with 7 bases spanning the gap. This CDR3 reads CASSSLSNTEAFF. Written as DNA, the CDR3 is TGTGCCAGCAGTTCCCTGTCGAACACTGAAGCTTTCTTT.

This clonotype is a singleton in its sample. The chain employs TRBV20-1 and TRBJ1-2; D is unclear. There are 12 residues in the CDR3. Between the trimmed V and J ends, which lost 7 bases and 6 bases, there was a span of 15 bases. Germline V gives CDR1 DFQATT, CDR2 SNEGSKA (reference sequence). The CDR3 here is CSVVGGFDGYTF. In nucleotides, the CDR3 is TGCAGTGTGGTGGGAGGGTTCGATGGCTACACCTTC.

This clonotype was seen more than once but under ten times. The chain has TRBV20-1 and TRBJ1-1, with D perhaps TRBD1 (5 bases). CDR1 DFQATT and CDR2 SNEGSKA come from the germline V gene (reference sequence). V dropped 6 bases and J dropped 4 bases, with 24 bases sitting between them. This CDR3 has 16 residues. The CDR3 bases are TGCAGTGCCCCCCGGGGGACCACGACAATCAGCACTGAAGCTTTCTTT. Protein product: CSAPRGTTTISTEAFF.

This rearrangement joins TRBV25-1 to TRBJ2-7, with D maybe TRBD2 (6 bases). Trimming pared 3 bases from V and 4 bases from J, leaving 16 bases between. CDR1 MGHDK and CDR2 SYGVNS come from the germline V gene. The CDR3 length is 15 residues. This chain's CDR3 is CASSDSGVRVYEQYF. The CDR3 DNA reads TGTGCCAGCAGTGATTCGGGGGTAAGGGTTTACGAGCAGTACTTC.

The sample holds many counts of this clonotype. This chain links TRBV5-1 with TRBJ2-1; 15 bases are shared with TRBD2. Germline trimming cut 4 bases from V and 0 bases from J; bases unmatched to any gene: 8. The CDR3 covers 19 residues. Looked up from germline, CDR1 is SGHRS and CDR2 is YFSETQ. CDR3 bases: TGCGCCAGCAGCCCTCCGGGACTAGCGGGGGGAAGCTCCTACAATGAGCAGTTCTTC. This sequence encodes CASSPPGLAGGSSYNEQFF.

The rearrangement links TRBV12-3 or TRBV12-4 to TRBJ1-2, with 7 bases aligning to TRBD1. The CDR3 is made up of 15 amino acids. V was pared by 6 bases and J by 4 bases, with 11 bases of the junction left unmatched. The CDR3 DNA is TGTGCCAGCAGCCCTAACAGGGGAATGGGCTATGGCTACACCTTC. Its translation: CASSPNRGMGYGYTF.

This clonotype was detected only once. As DNA, the CDR3 is TGTGCCAGCAGCCATCTTGGGGCCAACGTCCTGACTTTC. Protein: CASSHLGANVLTF. This chain links TRBV3-1 with TRBJ2-6, with D uncertain. CDR3 length equals 13 residues. Germline lookup yields CDR1 LGHDT and CDR2 YNNKEL (reference sequence). With 3 bases removed from V and 3 bases from J, the gap between germline ends came to 3 bases.

This clonotype occurred a few times. The V gene is TRBV5-1, the J gene TRBJ2-1; 13 nucleotides agree with TRBD2. Per the germline V gene, CDR1 is SGHRS and CDR2 is YFSETQ. V lost 1 base and J lost 9; bases outside the gene matches: 4. The CDR3 spans 15 residues. DNA of the CDR3: TGCGCCAGCAGCTTGCGACTAGCGGGGGGAAGTGAGCAGTTCTTC. This translates into CASSLRLAGGSEQFF.

The CDR3: CSVAQDTEAFF. As DNA, the CDR3 is TGCAGCGTTGCCCAAGACACTGAAGCTTTCTTT. The J gene is TRBJ1-1, the V gene TRBV29-1; D not resolved. The V gene lost 4 bases and the J gene lost 3 bases, with 6 bases spanning the gap. CDR1 SQVTM and CDR2 ANQGSEA come from the germline V gene. CDR3 size: 11 residues.

The gene calls are TRBV3-1 and TRBJ2-1; no firm D call. Germline CDR1 reads LGHDT; CDR2 reads YNNKEL (reference sequence). Between the trimmed V and J ends, which lost 0 bases and 7 bases, there was a span of 10 bases. The CDR3 sequence is 14 residues long. The CDR3 DNA reads TGTGCCAGCAGCCAAGATGAGAGGCAGAATGAGCAGTTCTTC. The encoded protein is CASSQDERQNEQFF.

The V and J genes are TRBV11-1 and TRBJ1-2; D is unclear. The V gene's germline CDR1 is SGHAT and CDR2 FQDESV (reference sequence). The CDR3 is made up of 13 amino acids. Trimming removed 4 bases from V and 5 bases from J, with 11 bases in between. The CDR3 coding sequence is TGTGCCAGCAGCTCTGGCCAACCATATGGCTACACCTTC. This sequence encodes CASSSGQPYGYTF.

This chain connects TRBV5-6 to TRBJ2-3; the match to TRBD2 covers 10 bases. The CDR3 length is 17 residues. V lost 4 bases, J lost 4 bases, and 12 bases stayed unmatched. From germline, CDR1 is SGHDT and CDR2 YYEEEE. The CDR3 loop reads CASSRLQLAGGSDTQYF. The CDR3 DNA follows: TGTGCCAGCAGCCGCCTTCAGTTAGCGGGGGGATCAGATACGCAGTATTTT. Using reference TRBV5-6 and TRBJ2-3 for the parts outside the CDR3, the full variable domain is DAGVTQSPTHLIKTRGQQVTLRCSPKSGHDTVSWYQQALGQGPQFIFQYYEEEERQRGNFPDRFSGHQFPNYSSELNVNALLLGDSALYLCASSRLQLAGGSDTQYFGPGTRLTVL.

The chain is built from TRBV12-3 or TRBV12-4 and TRBJ1-3; weak D call: TRBD1 (6 bases). V lost 6 bases and J lost 7, with 16 bases in between. The CDR3 contains 14 residues. CDR3 nucleotides: TGTGCCAGCAGACACAGGGCCCTCCGGAACACCATATATTTT. It is translated as CASRHRALRNTIYF.

This rearrangement joins TRBV5-5 to TRBJ1-5, with a possible D match to TRBD1 (5 bases). This CDR3 contains 15 residues. Trimming shortened V by 6 bases and J by 1 base, and 14 bases separated the two germline ends. The V gene's germline CDR1 is SGHKS and CDR2 YYEKEE (reference sequence). This CDR3 reads CASTPGPGSNQPQHF. CDR3 DNA: TGTGCCAGCACCCCGGGGCCGGGCAGCAATCAGCCCCAGCATTTT.

This chain connects TRBV29-1 to TRBJ2-5; D not certain. CDR3 length: 15 amino acids. Germline CDR1 reads SQVTM; CDR2 reads ANQGSEA. Deletions cut 0 bases from V and 5 bases from J, with 16 bases between. CDR3 region: CSVEEVTRVRETQYF. The CDR3 nucleotides are TGCAGCGTTGAAGAGGTTACCCGGGTACGGGAGACCCAGTACTTC. Full variable domain (remainder filled in from reference TRBV29-1 and TRBJ2-5): SAVISQKPSRDICQRGTSLTIQCQVDSQVTMMFWYRQQPGQSLTLIATANQGSEATYESGFVIDKFPISRPNLTFSTLTVSNMSPEDSSIYLCSVEEVTRVRETQYFGPGTRLLVL.

The chain uses TRBV4-3 and TRBJ1-3, with unresolved D. The CDR3 loop spans 14 amino acids. Trimming pared 3 bases from V and 0 bases from J, leaving 6 bases between. Looked up from germline, CDR1 is LGHNA and CDR2 is YSLEER. The CDR3 here is CASSQLASGNTIYF. In nucleotides, the CDR3 is TGCGCCAGCAGCCAGCTAGCCTCTGGAAACACCATATATTTT.

This chain links TRBV13 with TRBJ2-3, with D perhaps matching TRBD2 (5 bases). CDR3 size: 15 residues. CDR1 is PRHDT and CDR2 is FYEKMQ in the germline V gene (reference sequence). V was trimmed by 5 bases and J by 2 bases, leaving 14 bases between them. The CDR3 spells CASSPPLDLTDTQYF. The CDR3 bases are TGTGCCAGCAGCCCCCCACTAGACCTCACAGATACGCAGTATTTT.

This chain joins TRBV7-2 and TRBJ2-1; 9 nucleotides match TRBD1. The CDR3 contains 15 residues. The V and J ends lost 4 bases and 3 bases, in that order; junction bases with no gene match: 4. Germline V CDR1 and CDR2: SGHTA, FQGNSA. CDR3 in amino acids: CASSSSTGGYNEQFF. The CDR3 bases are TGTGCCAGCAGCTCCTCGACAGGGGGCTACAATGAGCAGTTCTTC.

J is TRBJ1-2 and V is TRBV5-1, with TRBD1 matching over 9 bases. The CDR3 sequence is 16 residues long. J lost 6 bases, V lost 4 bases, and 13 bases had no gene match. CDR1 and CDR2 from the germline V gene are SGHRS and YFSETQ. The CDR3 spells CASSDQPSGTGNGYTF. CDR3 nucleotide sequence: TGCGCCAGCAGCGATCAGCCCTCCGGGACAGGGAATGGCTACACCTTC.

This clonotype was counted between two and nine times. The chain links TRBV12-3 or TRBV12-4 to TRBJ2-3, with 8 bases lining up with TRBD2. The trim removed 6 bases at V and 5 bases at J, leaving 10 bases unmatched. The CDR3 totals 15 residues. The chain's CDR3 is CASRGLLAAGDTQYF. As DNA, the CDR3 is TGTGCCAGCAGAGGGTTACTAGCGGCAGGAGATACGCAGTATTTT.

The chain recombines TRBV5-1 with TRBJ2-3, with 10 bases identical to TRBD2. V was pared by 1 base and J by 6 bases, with 8 bases of the junction left unmatched. Germline values: CDR1 SGHRS, CDR2 YFSETQ. The CDR3 sequence is 16 residues long. CDR3 sequence (DNA): TGCGCCAGCAGCTTGACTAGCGGGGCCCCGCAGGATACGCAGTATTTT. Amino acids: CASSLTSGAPQDTQYF.

The chain joins TRBV4-3 to TRBJ2-1; 10 bases match TRBD1. CDR3 length: 17 amino acids. Germline-derived CDR1 and CDR2 are LGHNA and YSLEER. Trimming at V came to 6 bases and at J to 5 bases, leaving 13 bases not matched to a gene. In DNA form, the CDR3 reads TGCGCCAGCAGTCAAAGGCCAGGACAGGGGGTCAACAATGAGCAGTTCTTC. It codes for CASSQRPGQGVNNEQFF.